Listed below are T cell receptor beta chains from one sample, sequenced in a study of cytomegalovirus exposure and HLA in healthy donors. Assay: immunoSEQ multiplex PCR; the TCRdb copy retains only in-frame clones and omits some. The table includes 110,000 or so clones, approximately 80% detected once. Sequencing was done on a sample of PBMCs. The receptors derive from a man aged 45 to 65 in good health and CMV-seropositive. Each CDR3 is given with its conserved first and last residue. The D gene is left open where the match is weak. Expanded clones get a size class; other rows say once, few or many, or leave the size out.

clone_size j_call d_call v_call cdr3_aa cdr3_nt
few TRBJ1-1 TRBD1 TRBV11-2 CASSSPGGAFF TGTGCCAGCAGCTCCCCAGGGGGAGCTTTCTTT
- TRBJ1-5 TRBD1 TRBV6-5 CASSSGTGGNQPQHF TGTGCCAGCAGCTCAGGGACAGGGGGGAATCAGCCCCAGCATTTT
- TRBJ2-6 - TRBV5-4 CASSNPGSGANVLTF TGTGCCAGCAGCAATCCAGGGTCTGGGGCCAACGTCCTGACTTTC
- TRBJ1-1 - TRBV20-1 CSAPQGTEAFF TGCAGTGCTCCTCAGGGAACTGAAGCTTTCTTT
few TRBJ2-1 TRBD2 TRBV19 CASSRGTRKGEQFF TGTGCCAGTAGTAGGGGGACTAGGAAGGGGGAGCAGTTCTTC
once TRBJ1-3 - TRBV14 CASSQGWSFSGNTIYF TGTGCCAGCAGCCAAGGGTGGAGCTTCTCTGGAAACACCATATATTTT
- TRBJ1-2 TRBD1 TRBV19 CASSLGTGLGYTF TGTGCCAGTAGTTTGGGGACAGGACTCGGCTACACCTTC
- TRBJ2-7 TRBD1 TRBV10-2 CASSRDRYEQYF TGCGCCAGCAGCCGGGACAGGTACGAGCAGTACTTC
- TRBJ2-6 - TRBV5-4 CASSTPGSGANVLTF TGTGCCAGCAGCACCCCGGGGTCCGGGGCCAACGTCCTGACTTTC
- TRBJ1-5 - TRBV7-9 CASSFRGTNQPQHF TGTGCCAGCAGCTTTAGGGGTACCAATCAGCCCCAGCATTTT
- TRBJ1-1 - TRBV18 CASSPQTIRGNTEAFF TGTGCCAGCTCACCCCAGACGATTAGGGGGAACACTGAAGCTTTCTTT
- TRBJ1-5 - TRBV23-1 CASSPEEGRNSNQPQHF TGCGCCAGCAGTCCGGAAGAGGGCAGAAATAGCAATCAGCCCCAGCATTTT
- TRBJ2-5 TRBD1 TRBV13 CASSTGQGPQETQYF TGTGCCAGCAGCACCGGACAGGGGCCCCAAGAGACCCAGTACTTC
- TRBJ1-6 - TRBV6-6 CASNGAYNSPLHF TGTGCCAGCAACGGAGCCTATAATTCACCCCTCCACTTT
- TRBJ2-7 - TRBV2 CASSKDPQAYEQYF TGTGCCAGCAGCAAAGACCCGCAGGCCTACGAGCAGTACTTC
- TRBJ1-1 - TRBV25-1 CASSEYSGSNTEAFF TGTGCCAGCAGTGAATACAGTGGCTCGAACACTGAAGCTTTCTTT
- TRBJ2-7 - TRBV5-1 CASSLPQGRCYEQYF TGCGCCAGCAGCTTGCCACAGGGGAGGTGCTACGAGCAGTACTTC
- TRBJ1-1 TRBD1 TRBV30 CAWSTTGGRRAEAFF TGTGCCTGGAGTACTACAGGGGGTCGGCGCGCTGAAGCTTTCTTT
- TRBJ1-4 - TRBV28 CASSLSTGAVGEKLFF TGTGCCAGCAGTTTGTCAACAGGTGCCGTTGGTGAAAAACTGTTTTTT
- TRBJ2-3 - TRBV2 CASSEGLITDTQYF TGTGCCAGCAGTGAAGGGCTGATCACAGATACGCAGTATTTT
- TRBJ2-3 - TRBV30 CAWSQTLHTDTQYF TGTGCCTGGAGTCAGACACTTCACACAGATACGCAGTATTTT
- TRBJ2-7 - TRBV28 CASRSGHAPYEQYF TGTGCCAGCAGATCCGGACACGCACCCTACGAGCAGTACTTC
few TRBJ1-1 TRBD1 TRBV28 CASTSPLGGREAFF TGTGCCAGCACCTCACCCCTAGGGGGCAGGGAAGCTTTCTTT
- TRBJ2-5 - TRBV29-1 CSVQGRRETQYF TGCAGCGTGCAGGGAAGACGAGAGACCCAGTACTTC
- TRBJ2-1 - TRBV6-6 CASSTPLMSSYNEQFF TGTGCCAGCAGTACCCCTTTGATGAGCTCCTACAATGAGCAGTTCTTC
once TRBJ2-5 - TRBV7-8 CASSLARSDLGSGETQYF TGTGCCAGCAGCTTAGCTCGGTCCGACCTCGGGAGCGGGGAGACCCAGTACTTC
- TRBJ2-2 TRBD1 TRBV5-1 CASSPVLTLGQSNTGELFF TGCGCCAGCAGCCCCGTACTAACCTTGGGACAGTCGAACACCGGGGAGCTGTTTTTT
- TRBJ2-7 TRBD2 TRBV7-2 CASSYTSGRGEQYF TGTGCCAGCAGCTATACTAGCGGGAGGGGCGAGCAGTACTTC
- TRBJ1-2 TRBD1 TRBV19 CASSPGPGQGEYYGYTF TGTGCCAGTAGTCCAGGACCGGGACAGGGGGAATACTATGGCTACACCTTC
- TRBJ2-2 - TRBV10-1 CASSLGALGTGELFF TGCGCCAGCAGCCTGGGAGCACTGGGGACCGGGGAGCTGTTTTTT
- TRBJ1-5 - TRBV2 CASSERGYQPQHF TGTGCCAGCAGTGAAAGAGGGTACCAGCCCCAGCATTTT
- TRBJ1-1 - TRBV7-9 CASSLTAGDTEAFF TGTGCCAGCAGCTTAACCGCAGGGGACACTGAAGCTTTCTTT
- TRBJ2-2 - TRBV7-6 CASSPLRGNDGELFF TGTGCCAGCAGCCCCCTTCGAGGGAACGACGGGGAGCTGTTTTTT
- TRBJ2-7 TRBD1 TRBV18 CASSLGQEKAYEQYF TGTGCCAGCTCTCTTGGACAGGAAAAGGCCTACGAGCAGTACTTC
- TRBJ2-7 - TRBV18 CASSPLGQNYEQYF TGTGCCAGCTCACCACTTGGACAGAACTACGAGCAGTACTTC
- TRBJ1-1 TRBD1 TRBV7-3 CASSLVPQGVGNTEAFF TGTGCCAGCAGCTTAGTCCCACAGGGGGTCGGGAACACTGAGGCTTTCTTT
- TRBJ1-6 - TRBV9 CASSVEPRVAYNSPLHF TGTGCCAGCAGCGTAGAACCCCGGGTGGCCTATAATTCACCCCTCCACTTT
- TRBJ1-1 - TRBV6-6 CASSYSNRESEAFF TGTGCCAGCAGTTACTCGAACAGGGAATCTGAAGCTTTCTTT
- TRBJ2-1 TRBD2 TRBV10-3 CAISQVSGRAGGEQFF TGTGCCATCAGTCAAGTTAGCGGGAGGGCAGGCGGTGAGCAGTTCTTC
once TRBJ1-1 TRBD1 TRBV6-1 CASSASGTGTWSAFF TGTGCCAGCAGTGCGTCCGGGACAGGAACCTGGAGTGCTTTCTTT
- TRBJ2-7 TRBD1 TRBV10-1 CASSERGRLDEQYF TGCGCCAGCAGTGAGAGGGGGCGTCTGGACGAGCAGTACTTC
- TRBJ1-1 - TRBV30 CAWKRTWEGSYEAFF TGTGCCTGGAAACGGACGTGGGAGGGGTCTTATGAAGCTTTCTTT
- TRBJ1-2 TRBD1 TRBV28 CASSSPARGLNYGYTF TGTGCCAGCAGTTCCCCAGCGAGGGGGCTTAACTATGGCTACACCTTC
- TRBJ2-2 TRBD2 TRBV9 CASSVGTSANTGELFF TGTGCCAGCAGCGTAGGGACTAGCGCGAACACCGGGGAGCTGTTTTTT
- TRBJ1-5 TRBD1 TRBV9 CASSAGTGGGGSNQPQHF TGTGCCAGCAGCGCGGGGACAGGGGGCGGAGGTAGCAATCAGCCCCAGCATTTT
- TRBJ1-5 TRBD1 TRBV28 CASSLLRTGGWSPNQPQHF TGTGCCAGCAGTTTATTACGCACAGGGGGCTGGTCCCCCAATCAGCCCCAGCATTTT
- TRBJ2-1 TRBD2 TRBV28 CASSKAGGRFNEQFF TGTGCCAGCTCAAAGGCGGGGGGACGGTTCAATGAGCAGTTCTTC
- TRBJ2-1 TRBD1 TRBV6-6 CASSYSGGGSANEQFF TGTGCCAGCAGTTACTCAGGGGGCGGTTCGGCAAATGAGCAGTTCTTC
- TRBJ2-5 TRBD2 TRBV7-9 CASTGGRDQETQYF TGTGCCAGCACCGGGGGGAGGGACCAAGAGACCCAGTACTTC
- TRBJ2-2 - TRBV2 CASSSQEGGELFF TGTGCCAGCAGTTCCCAGGAAGGTGGGGAGCTGTTTTTT
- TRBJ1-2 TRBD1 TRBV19 CASRRSVGTANYGYTF TGTGCCAGTAGAAGGTCCGTTGGGACAGCTAACTATGGCTACACCTTC
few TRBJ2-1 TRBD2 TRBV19 CASSIATSGGVREQFF TGTGCCAGTAGTATAGCCACTAGCGGGGGGGTCAGGGAGCAGTTCTTC
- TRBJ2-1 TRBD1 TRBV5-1 CASRAGTGTNEQFF TGCGCCAGCAGGGCCGGGACAGGGACCAATGAGCAGTTCTTC
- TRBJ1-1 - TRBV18 CASSIDTNTEAFF TGTGCCAGCTCTATAGACACGAACACTGAAGCTTTCTTT
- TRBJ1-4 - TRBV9 CAILCGGRDEKLFF TGTGCCATCCTCTGTGGGGGGAGGGATGAAAAACTGTTTTTT